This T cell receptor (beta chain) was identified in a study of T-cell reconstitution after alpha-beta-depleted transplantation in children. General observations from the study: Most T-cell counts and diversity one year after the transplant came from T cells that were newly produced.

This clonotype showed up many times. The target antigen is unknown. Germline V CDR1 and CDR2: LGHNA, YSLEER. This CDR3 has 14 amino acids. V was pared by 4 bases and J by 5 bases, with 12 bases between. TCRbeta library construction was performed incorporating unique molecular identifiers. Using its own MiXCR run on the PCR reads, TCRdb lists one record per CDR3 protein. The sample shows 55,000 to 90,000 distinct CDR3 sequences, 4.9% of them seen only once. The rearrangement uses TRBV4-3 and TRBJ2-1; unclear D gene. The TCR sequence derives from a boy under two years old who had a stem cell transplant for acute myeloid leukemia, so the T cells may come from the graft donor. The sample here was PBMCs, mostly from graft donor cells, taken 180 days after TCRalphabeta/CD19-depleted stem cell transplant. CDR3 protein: CASSPHGAHNEQFF. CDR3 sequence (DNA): TGCGCCAGCAGCCCACATGGCGCCCACAATGAGCAGTTCTTC.